A single sample gave rise to the 22 T cell receptor beta chains below, sequenced in a study of T cell responses to AZD1222 COVID-19 vaccine. This table comes from immunoSEQ multiplex PCR, and its TCRdb copy is limited to in-frame clones, with some not included. The top ten hold roughly 20% of the sample, which has around 70,000 clones, 85% seen once. Sequenced material: peripheral blood, taken on day 0 of AZD1222 vaccination. These receptor sequences come from an adult in good health.

In this sample, this clone turned up once. The chain couples TRBV19 to TRBJ1-1; TRBD1 matches 7 bases. The germline V gene encodes CDR1 LNHDA and CDR2 SQIVND (reference sequence). The CDR3 length is 14 residues. V gave up 7 bases and J gave up 0 bases; unmatched junction bases: 5. The CDR3 DNA reads TGTGCCAGTACCCCCGGGACAGTGAACACTGAAGCTTTCTTT. Translation: CASTPGTVNTEAFF.

The CDR3 DNA is TGTGCCAGTAGGACAGGACAACCCTATGGCTACACCTTC. Residues: CASRTGQPYGYTF. The chain couples TRBV19 to TRBJ1-2, with D perhaps matching TRBD1 (6 bases). The CDR3 loop spans 13 amino acids. Germline loops: CDR1 LNHDA, CDR2 SQIVND (reference sequence). Trimming took off 6 bases at V and 4 bases at J, with 12 bases between the two ends.

The chain combines TRBV7-9 with TRBJ2-5; no firm D call. The CDR3 spans 15 residues. Germline V gene data show CDR1 as SEHNR and CDR2 as FQNEAQ (reference sequence). V lost 5 bases and J 5 bases, leaving 18 bases between the germline ends. The CDR3 loop is CASSPLARIGETQYF. In DNA form, the CDR3 reads TGTGCCAGCAGCCCTTTGGCTCGTATCGGGGAGACCCAGTACTTC.

This clone was observed once. The rearrangement links TRBV6-6 to TRBJ2-1, with unresolved D. The CDR3 extends over 11 amino acids. V was trimmed by 8 bases and J by 4 bases, leaving 6 bases between them. CDR1 is MNHNY and CDR2 is SVGAGI in the germline V gene (reference sequence). Written as DNA, the CDR3 is TGTGCCAGCTCTTTTTACAATGAGCAGTTCTTC. Protein sequence: CASSFYNEQFF.

The J gene is TRBJ2-3, the V gene TRBV10-3; tentatively, D is TRBD2 (6 bases). The CDR3 contains 15 residues. CDR1 is ENHRY and CDR2 is SYGVKD in the germline V gene. The germline V and J ends were trimmed by 4 bases and 5 bases, with 16 bases remaining between them. The chain's CDR3 is CAISGAGKSGDTQYF. CDR3 DNA sequence: TGTGCCATCAGTGGGGCGGGGAAGAGCGGAGATACGCAGTATTTT.

This clone was counted only a few times. The chain recombines TRBV5-8 with TRBJ1-5; D gene unclear. This CDR3 is built from 15 residues. Germline lookup yields CDR1 SGHTS and CDR2 YDEGEE. With 0 bases removed from V and 0 bases from J, the gap between germline ends came to 7 bases. The CDR3 sequence: CASSLGGYSNQPQHF. Written as DNA, the CDR3 is TGTGCCAGCAGCTTGGGAGGGTATAGCAATCAGCCCCAGCATTTT.

V and J are TRBV5-6 and TRBJ1-2; D remains unclear. Trimming took off 0 bases at V and 3 bases at J, with 9 bases between the two ends. This CDR3 has 14 amino acids. The V gene's germline CDR1 is SGHDT and CDR2 YYEEEE. DNA of the CDR3: TGTGCCAGCAGCTTGGACCCCCTGGACTATGGCTACACCTTC. It codes for CASSLDPLDYGYTF.

This CDR3 is CASSQVGVGGRAFF. The CDR3 DNA reads as TGCGCCAGCAGCCAAGTTGGGGTGGGGGGCAGGGCTTTCTTT. The V gene is TRBV4-1, the J gene TRBJ1-1; a weak D match, TRBD1 (6 bases). The ends were cut back, 1 base at V and 11 bases at J, with 17 bases in the middle. Germline values: CDR1 MGHRA, CDR2 YSYEKL. The CDR3 covers 14 residues.

V is TRBV5-1 and J is TRBJ2-2; TRBD2 agrees at 7 bases. Germline CDR1 is SGHRS and CDR2 is YFSETQ. V trimming: 4 bases; J trimming: 7 bases; junction bases outside the gene matches: 7. CDR3 size: 14 residues. CDR3 coding DNA: TGCGCCAGCAGCCCCTCCGGGGGGATCGGGGAGCTGTTTTTT. This codes for CASSPSGGIGELFF.

The CDR3 region is CASSTRQVQPAFF. CDR3 nucleotides: TGTGCCAGTAGTACAAGACAGGTCCAGCCAGCTTTCTTT. V is TRBV19 and J is TRBJ1-1; a weak D match, TRBD1 (6 bases). With 4 bases removed from V and 10 bases from J, the gap between germline ends came to 16 bases. The germline gives CDR1 LNHDA, CDR2 SQIVND (reference sequence). This CDR3 is built from 13 residues.

V gene TRBV6-4 combines with J gene TRBJ2-1, with TRBD2 identical over 7 bases. The CDR3 runs to 16 residues. Germline V lookup: CDR1 MRHNA, CDR2 SNTAGT. Trimming cost V 6 bases and J 0 bases; bases outside gene matches: 8. Here the CDR3 reads CASSAAGRSSYNEQFF. In DNA, the CDR3 is TGTGCCAGCAGCGCGGCCGGGAGGAGCTCCTACAATGAGCAGTTCTTC.

The gene calls are TRBV7-9 and TRBJ2-1, with TRBD2 identical over 7 bases. The germline V gene has CDR1 SEHNR and CDR2 FQNEAQ (reference sequence). CDR3 size: 15 residues. The junction had 7 bases not matched to a gene; V was cut back by 4 bases and J by 4 bases. As DNA, the CDR3 is TGTGCCAGCAGCTCTCCGGGACTACCATACAATGAGCAGTTCTTC. It encodes CASSSPGLPYNEQFF.

The CDR3 DNA reads as TGTGCCAGCAGCTTAGATGGGGGGAACACTGAAGCTTTCTTT. The encoded protein is CASSLDGGNTEAFF. The chain recombines TRBV7-8 with TRBJ1-1; TRBD1 is a possible D gene (5 bases). Germline CDR1 is SGHVS and CDR2 is FQNEAQ. CDR3 length equals 14 residues. The V end was cut by 1 base, the J end by 1 base, with 7 bases between.

The V and J genes are TRBV6-5 and TRBJ1-2, with D tentatively TRBD1 (5 bases). V was shortened by 2 bases and J by 1 base, with 8 bases between the two germline ends. Germline CDR1 reads MNHEY; CDR2 reads SVGAGI. CDR3 size: 14 residues. The CDR3 bases are TGTGCCAGCAGTTACGGGGGGATTAACTATGGCTACACCTTC. This encodes CASSYGGINYGYTF.

This clone was recorded once. The V and J genes are TRBV29-1 and TRBJ2-1; TRBD1 aligns across 8 bases. Losses at the gene ends were 4 bases for V and 10 bases for J; bases not matched to a gene: 6. CDR1 is SQVTM, CDR2 ANQGSEA, per germline. The CDR3 length is 12 residues. The CDR3 DNA follows: TGCAGCGTTGTGCCAGGGGGCAGGGAGCAGTTCTTC. Residues: CSVVPGGREQFF.

This clone has more than one count but fewer than ten. The rearrangement uses TRBV2 and TRBJ2-7; maybe TRBD1 (6 bases). This CDR3 region has 15 residues. The germline V gene has CDR1 SNHLY and CDR2 FYNNEI. V lost 7 bases and J lost 1, with 17 bases in between. CDR3 in amino acids: CASKRGRDTSYEQYF. The CDR3 coding sequence is TGTGCCAGCAAAAGAGGCCGGGACACGTCCTACGAGCAGTACTTC.

This chain connects TRBV2 to TRBJ2-1; 10 positions match TRBD1. This CDR3 has 14 residues. V was clipped by 4 bases and J by 8 bases; unmatched bases: 5. Germline lookup yields CDR1 SNHLY and CDR2 FYNNEI. The CDR3 DNA follows: TGTGCCAGCAGTGGACAGGGGGCGGAATATGAGCAGTTCTTC. Translating it yields CASSGQGAEYEQFF.

The rearrangement links TRBV5-4 to TRBJ2-6; the match to TRBD2 covers 8 bases. From germline, CDR1 is SGHNT and CDR2 YYREEE (reference sequence). V lost 4 bases to trimming and J lost 2 bases; unmatched junction nucleotides: 8. The length of the CDR3 is 17 residues. The CDR3 DNA is TGTGCCAGCAGCCCCCTCCGGGGGGGGGCTGGGGCCAACGTCCTGACTTTC. Encoded protein: CASSPLRGGAGANVLTF.

This chain connects TRBV7-9 to TRBJ2-7; D is unclear. In germline, CDR1 is SEHNR, CDR2 FQNEAQ (reference sequence). The CDR3 has 14 residues. Trimming stripped 1 base from V and 2 bases from J, with 9 bases between. For the CDR3, the DNA is TGTGCCAGCAGCTTAGGCCAGCTACCCTACGAGCAGTACTTC. Its translation is CASSLGQLPYEQYF.

This clone was seen only once. V gene TRBV4-1 combines with J gene TRBJ1-4, with D uncertain. V was clipped by 0 bases and J by 11 bases, with 7 bases between them. Germline V gene lookup returns CDR1 MGHRA and CDR2 YSYEKL. This CDR3 is built from 12 residues. CDR3 nucleotides: TGCGCCAGCAGCCAAGATATGGGGAAACTGTTTTTT. This encodes CASSQDMGKLFF.

This chain joins TRBV5-1 and TRBJ1-4, with D unclear. V was trimmed by 0 bases and J by 4 bases, leaving 4 bases between them. Germline CDR1 SGHRS, CDR2 YFSETQ. CDR3 size: 13 residues. In nucleotides, the CDR3 is TGCGCCAGCAGCTTGGAGGATAATGAAAAACTGTTTTTT. The encoded protein is CASSLEDNEKLFF.

The chain recombines TRBV30 with TRBJ1-1; 7 positions match TRBD1. Per germline, CDR1 GTSNPN and CDR2 SVGIG (reference sequence). The CDR3 length is 15 residues. The CDR3 DNA follows: TGTGCGATGGTAGAGGGGGCAATTCAGGACACTGAAGCTTTCTTT. Translating it yields CAMVEGAIQDTEAFF. Combining the CDR3 with reference TRBV30 and TRBJ1-1 gives the whole variable domain SQTIHQWPATLVQPVGSPLSLECTVEGTSNPNLYWYRQAAGRGLQLLFYSVGIGQISSEVPQNLSASRPQDRQFILSSKKLLLSDSGFYLCAMVEGAIQDTEAFFGQGTRLTVV.